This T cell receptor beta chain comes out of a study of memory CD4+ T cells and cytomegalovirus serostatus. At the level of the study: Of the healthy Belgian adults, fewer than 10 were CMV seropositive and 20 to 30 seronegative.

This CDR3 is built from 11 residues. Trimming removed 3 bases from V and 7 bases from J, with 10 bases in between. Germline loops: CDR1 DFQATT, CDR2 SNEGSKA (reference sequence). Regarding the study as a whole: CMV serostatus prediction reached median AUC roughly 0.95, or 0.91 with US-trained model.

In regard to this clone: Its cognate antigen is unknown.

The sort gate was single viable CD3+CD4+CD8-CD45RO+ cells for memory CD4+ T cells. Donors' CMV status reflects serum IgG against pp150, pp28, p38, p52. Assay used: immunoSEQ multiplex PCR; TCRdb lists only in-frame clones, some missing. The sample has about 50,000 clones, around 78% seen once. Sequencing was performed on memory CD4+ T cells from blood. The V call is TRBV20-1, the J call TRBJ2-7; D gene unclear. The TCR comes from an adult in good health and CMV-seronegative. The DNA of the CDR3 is TGCAGTGCTAGTCGGGTCGAAGAGCAGTACTTC. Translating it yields CSASRVEEQYF.